This T cell receptor (beta chain) was retrieved from a study of blood T cell repertoires in COVID-19. Turning to the study itself: Sites across the United States, Italy and Spain contributed samples from acute and convalescent COVID-19. PBMCs, B-cell-depleted T cells, or T cells were the source of the cDNA or gDNA that made up the material.

The V gene end was trimmed by 7 bases and the J gene end by 8 bases; junction bases not matched to a gene: 13. The CDR3 is 16 amino acids. The germline V gene has CDR1 MDHEN and CDR2 SYDVKM. Per the original data handling: Reference gene primer amplification yielded estimated nucleated cell counts. The method was immunoSEQ multiplex PCR; TCRdb's version includes in-frame clones alone and lacks a portion of them. That table supplies the V and J calls and clone size; D and trimming were determined from the DNA. The profile covers more than 95,000 clones, with roughly four fifths appearing a single time and about 5% taken by the ten largest.

The sequence came from a man aged 55 to 70 with acute or convalescent COVID-19. The genes are TRBV28 and TRBJ2-1, with TRBD1 matching over 11 bases. The material sequenced was peripheral blood. In nucleotides, the CDR3 is TGTGCCAGCACGGGAAAGTGGACAGGGGGCTTTCATGAGCAGTTCTTC. It is translated as CASTGKWTGGFHEQFF.